Given below is one T cell receptor beta chain in context. Its antigen is currently unknown. Possible read error: a much larger clone is one base away. This sample is part of a study of T cell repertoires in cytomegalovirus infection. Study-wide background: From public TCR beta signatures came an indication of both CMV infection and matching HLA type. Broader study findings: CMV-specific TCR beta clonotypes restricted by HLA-C were the ones dominating the ex vivo response. Individuals carrying CMV plus the relevant HLA were identified by cumulative frequency of public TCR beta families.

CDR3 length: 13 amino acids. Per germline, CDR1 SNHLY and CDR2 FYNNEI. TCRdb itself ran the reads through MiXCR, one entry per CDR3 protein. The sample lists under 200,000 distinct CDR3 sequences, roughly 9.8% seen once, with approximately 4.3% in the top ten. The specimen was PBMCs. The chain employs TRBV2 and TRBJ1-3; D ambiguous. The source of this sequence is a human donor in good health (CMV status not recorded). Some clones in this sample may be carry-over from other donors' samples. CDR3 bases: TGTGCCAGCGGTGAGCAGTCTGGAAACACCATATATTTT. Protein sequence: CASGEQSGNTIYF. Supplemented by reference TRBV2 and TRBJ1-3, the full variable domain reads EPEVTQTPSHQVTQMGQEVILRCVPISNHLYFYWYRQILGQKVEFLVSFYNNEISEKSEIFDDQFSVERPDGSNFTLKIRSTKLEDSAMYFCASGEQSGNTIYFGEGSWLTVV.